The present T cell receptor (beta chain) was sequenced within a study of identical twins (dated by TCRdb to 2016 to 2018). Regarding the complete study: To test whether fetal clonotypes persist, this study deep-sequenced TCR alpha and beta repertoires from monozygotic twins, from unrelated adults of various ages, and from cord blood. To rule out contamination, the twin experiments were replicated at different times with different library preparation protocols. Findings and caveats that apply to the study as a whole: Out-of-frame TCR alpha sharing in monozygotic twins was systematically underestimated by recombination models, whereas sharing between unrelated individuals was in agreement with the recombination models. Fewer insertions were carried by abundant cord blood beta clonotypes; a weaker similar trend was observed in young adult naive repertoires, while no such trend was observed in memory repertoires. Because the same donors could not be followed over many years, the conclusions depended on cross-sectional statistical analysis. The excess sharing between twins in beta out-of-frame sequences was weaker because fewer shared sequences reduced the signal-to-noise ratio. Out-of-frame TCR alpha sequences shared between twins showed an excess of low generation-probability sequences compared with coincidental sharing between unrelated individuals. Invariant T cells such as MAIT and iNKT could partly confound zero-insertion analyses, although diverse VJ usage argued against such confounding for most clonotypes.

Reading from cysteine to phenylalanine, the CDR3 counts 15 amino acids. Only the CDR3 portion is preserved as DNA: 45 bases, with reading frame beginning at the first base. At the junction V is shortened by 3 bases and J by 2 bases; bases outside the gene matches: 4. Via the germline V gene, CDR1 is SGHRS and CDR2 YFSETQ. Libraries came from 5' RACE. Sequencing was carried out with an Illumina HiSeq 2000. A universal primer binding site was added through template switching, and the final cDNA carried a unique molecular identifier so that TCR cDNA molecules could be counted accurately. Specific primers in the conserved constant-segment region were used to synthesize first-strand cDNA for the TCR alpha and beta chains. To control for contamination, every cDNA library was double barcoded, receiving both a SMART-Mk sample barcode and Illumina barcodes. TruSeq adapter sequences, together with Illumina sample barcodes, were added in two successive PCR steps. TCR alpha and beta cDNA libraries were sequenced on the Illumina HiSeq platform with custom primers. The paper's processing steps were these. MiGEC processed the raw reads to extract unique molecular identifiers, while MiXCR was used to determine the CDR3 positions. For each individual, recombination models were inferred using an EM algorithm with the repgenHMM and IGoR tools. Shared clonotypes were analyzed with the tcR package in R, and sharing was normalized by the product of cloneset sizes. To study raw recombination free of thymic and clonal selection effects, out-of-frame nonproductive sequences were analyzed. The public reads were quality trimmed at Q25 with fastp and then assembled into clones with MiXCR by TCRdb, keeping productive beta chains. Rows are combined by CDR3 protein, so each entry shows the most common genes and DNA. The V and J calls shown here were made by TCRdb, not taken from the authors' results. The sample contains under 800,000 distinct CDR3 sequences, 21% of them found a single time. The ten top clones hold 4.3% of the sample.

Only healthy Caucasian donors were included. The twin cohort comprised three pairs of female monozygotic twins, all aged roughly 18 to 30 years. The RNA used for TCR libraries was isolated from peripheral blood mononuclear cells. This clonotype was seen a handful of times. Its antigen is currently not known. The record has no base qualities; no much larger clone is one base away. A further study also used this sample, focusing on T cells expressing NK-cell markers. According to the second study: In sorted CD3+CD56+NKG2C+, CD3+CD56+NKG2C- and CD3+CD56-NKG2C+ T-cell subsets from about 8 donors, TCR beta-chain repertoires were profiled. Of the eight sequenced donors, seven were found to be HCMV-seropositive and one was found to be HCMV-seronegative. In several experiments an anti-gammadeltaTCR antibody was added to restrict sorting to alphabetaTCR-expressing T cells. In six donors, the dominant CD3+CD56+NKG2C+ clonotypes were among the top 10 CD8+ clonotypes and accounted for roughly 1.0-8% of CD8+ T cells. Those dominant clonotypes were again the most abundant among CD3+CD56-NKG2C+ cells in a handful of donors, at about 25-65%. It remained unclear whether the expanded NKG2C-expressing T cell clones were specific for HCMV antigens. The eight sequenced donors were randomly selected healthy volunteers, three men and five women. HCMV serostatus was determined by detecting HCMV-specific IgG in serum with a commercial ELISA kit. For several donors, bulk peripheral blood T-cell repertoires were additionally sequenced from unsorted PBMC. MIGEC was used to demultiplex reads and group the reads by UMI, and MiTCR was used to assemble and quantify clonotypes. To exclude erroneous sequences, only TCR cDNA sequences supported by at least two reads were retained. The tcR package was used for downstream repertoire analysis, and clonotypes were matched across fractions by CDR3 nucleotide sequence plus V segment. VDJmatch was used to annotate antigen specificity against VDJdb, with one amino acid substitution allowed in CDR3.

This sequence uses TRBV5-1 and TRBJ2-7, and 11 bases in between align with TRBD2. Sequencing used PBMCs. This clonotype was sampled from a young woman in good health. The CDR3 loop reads CASSSLAGATYEQYF. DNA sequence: TGCGCCAGCAGCTCACTAGCGGGGGCCACCTACGAGCAGTACTTC.